The 30 T cell receptor beta chains listed next were all sequenced from one sample in a study of T cell changes during pregnancy in multiple sclerosis. TCRdb's copy holds only in-frame clones and misses some; the assay was immunoSEQ multiplex PCR. Here the sample spans some 52,000 clones, approximately 92% being singletons. The material sequenced was CD4+ T cells from peripheral blood mononuclear cells, taken in the third trimester of pregnancy. Every receptor here comes from a female donor with multiple sclerosis, enrolled in a pregnancy study.

The chain couples TRBV25-1 to TRBJ2-2; TRBD1 aligns across 7 bases. V shed 8 bases and J 5 bases; nucleotides not matched to a gene: 14. CDR1 MGHDK and CDR2 SYGVNS come from the germline V gene. The CDR3 runs 16 residues. The CDR3 DNA reads TGTGCCAGCCGTCCAAGTGGGACAGCTACGACCGGGGAGCTGTTTTTT. This translates into CASRPSGTATTGELFF.

V and J are TRBV10-3 and TRBJ2-3; 7 nucleotides agree with TRBD2. The V segment lost 1 base and the J segment 1 base; nucleotides outside the gene matches: 5. The germline CDR1 and CDR2 sequences are ENHRY and SYGVKD. The CDR3 length is 16 residues. This CDR3 reads CAISEWSSGGTDTQYF. The CDR3, as DNA: TGTGCCATCAGTGAGTGGTCCAGCGGGGGCACAGATACGCAGTATTTT.

J is TRBJ2-5 and V is TRBV18, with a possible D match to TRBD2 (5 bases). Between the trimmed V and J ends, which lost 2 bases and 3 bases, there was a span of 13 bases. CDR3 length: 15 amino acids. From germline, CDR1 is KGHSH and CDR2 LQKENI. The CDR3 reads CASSPVETTKETQYF. CDR3 DNA sequence: TGTGCCAGCTCACCAGTGGAGACTACTAAAGAGACCCAGTACTTC.

This clone was counted many times. The genes are TRBV9 and TRBJ2-3; tentative D call: TRBD2 (5 bases). Germline V gives CDR1 SGDLS, CDR2 YYNGEE. The germline V and J ends were trimmed by 0 bases and 1 base, with 12 bases remaining between them. The CDR3 is made up of 16 amino acids. This CDR3 is CASSVATGKRTDTQYF. In nucleotides, the CDR3 is TGTGCCAGCAGCGTAGCTACGGGGAAGCGCACAGATACGCAGTATTTT.

This rearrangement joins TRBV6-1 to TRBJ1-3; a weak D match, TRBD1 (6 bases). The CDR3 runs 14 residues. Germline CDR1 MNHNS, CDR2 SASEGT. V dropped 6 bases and J dropped 2 bases, with 11 bases sitting between them. As DNA, the CDR3 is TGTGCCAGCAGATCGGGGGGGCCTGGAAACACCATATATTTT. It yields the protein CASRSGGPGNTIYF.

This rearrangement joins TRBV11-2 to TRBJ1-5; tentative D call: TRBD1 (6 bases). Germline lookup yields CDR1 SGHAT and CDR2 FQNNGV. This CDR3 is 15 amino acids long. V lost 4 bases and J 4 bases, leaving 14 bases between the germline ends. The CDR3 sequence is CASSSGQGPNQPQHF. CDR3 nucleotides: TGTGCCAGCAGCTCTGGGCAGGGGCCGAATCAGCCCCAGCATTTT.

This chain connects TRBV7-3 to TRBJ2-2, with D maybe TRBD2 (5 bases). The CDR3 has 16 amino acids. V lost 1 base, J lost 1 base, and 10 bases lay in between. The germline CDR1 and CDR2 sequences are SGHTA and FQGTGA. CDR3 residues: CASSLRGIQNTGELFF. Written as DNA, the CDR3 is TGTGCCAGCAGCTTAAGAGGGATACAGAACACCGGGGAGCTGTTTTTT.

This chain links TRBV7-2 with TRBJ1-4, with D possibly being TRBD1 (6 bases). The V and J ends lost 4 bases and 5 bases respectively, with 8 bases between them. CDR1 and CDR2 (germline): SGHTA, FQGNSA. This CDR3 is 13 amino acids long. This CDR3 is CASSSRGNEKLFF. CDR3 coding DNA: TGTGCCAGCAGCTCCAGGGGCAATGAAAAACTGTTTTTT.

The rearrangement uses TRBV7-9 and TRBJ1-4; 8 bases align to TRBD1. The CDR3 has 17 residues. The ends lost 5 bases at V and 2 bases at J; junction bases unmatched: 10. Germline CDR1 reads SEHNR; CDR2 reads FQNEAQ (reference sequence). The CDR3 DNA reads TGTGCCAGCAGCCCCGGACAGGGATTGAGTACTAATGAAAAACTGTTTTTT. Amino acid sequence: CASSPGQGLSTNEKLFF.

The chain joins TRBV2 to TRBJ1-1, with no clear D. CDR3 size: 12 residues. Germline-derived CDR1 and CDR2 are SNHLY and FYNNEI. V lost 6 bases and J lost 0, with 5 bases in between. CDR3 nucleotide sequence: TGTGCCAGCAGGACACTGAACACTGAAGCTTTCTTT. This translates into CASRTLNTEAFF.

This clone was found once. The rearrangement joins TRBV11-3 to TRBJ1-5, with 9 bases lining up with TRBD1. The germline V gene has CDR1 SGHNT and CDR2 YENEEA. J gave up 0 bases and V 5 bases, and 8 bases lay outside the gene matches. The CDR3 has 17 amino acids. CDR3: CASSGTGFSCSNQPQHF. CDR3 nucleotides: TGTGCCAGCAGCGGGACAGGGTTTAGTTGTAGCAATCAGCCCCAGCATTTT.

The CDR3 DNA follows: TGTGCCAGCAGCACCTTAGGAGGAACAGGGTTTACTGAAGCTTTCTTT. This sequence encodes CASSTLGGTGFTEAFF. The chain carries TRBV7-2 and TRBJ1-1; maybe TRBD1 (6 bases). Between the trimmed V and J ends, which lost 5 bases and 5 bases, there was a span of 21 bases. Germline-derived CDR1 and CDR2 are SGHTA and FQGNSA. The CDR3 has 16 residues. The variable domain in full, completed from reference TRBV7-2 and TRBJ1-1, reads GAGVSQSPSNKVTEKGKDVELRCDPISGHTALYWYRQSLGQGLEFLIYFQGNSAPDKSGLPSDRFSAERTGGSVSTLTIQRTQQEDSAVYLCASSTLGGTGFTEAFFGQGTRLTVV.

This chain joins TRBV6-1 and TRBJ2-5, with 9 nucleotides matching TRBD2. With V trimmed by 4 bases and J by 5 bases, 11 bases remained unmatched. Germline V lookup: CDR1 MNHNS, CDR2 SASEGT. This CDR3 has 16 residues. DNA for the CDR3: TGTGCCAGCAGTGTAGTAGCGGGGGCCCTTCGGGAGACCCAGTACTTC. Translated: CASSVVAGALRETQYF.

V gene TRBV7-2 combines with J gene TRBJ1-6; D possibly corresponds to TRBD1 (6 bases). The CDR3 runs to 13 residues. Germline V lookup: CDR1 SGHTA, CDR2 FQGNSA. The V end was cut by 4 bases, the J end by 14 bases, with 15 bases between. Written as DNA, the CDR3 is TGTGCCAGCAGCTCCTCAGGGACAACATCCCTCCACTTT. Its translation is CASSSSGTTSLHF.

This clone has more than one count but fewer than ten. The J gene is TRBJ1-4, the V gene TRBV19; D is ambiguous. V lost 5 bases and J lost 7, with 11 bases in between. CDR1 LNHDA and CDR2 SQIVND come from the germline V gene (reference sequence). The CDR3 loop spans 13 amino acids. CDR3: CASSLNFGEKLFF. CDR3 DNA: TGTGCCAGTAGTCTTAATTTCGGTGAAAAACTGTTTTTT.

J is TRBJ2-1 and V is TRBV19; TRBD2 agrees at 12 bases. The CDR3 totals 14 residues. Germline V CDR1 and CDR2: LNHDA, SQIVND (reference sequence). V was pared by 5 bases and J by 9 bases, with 5 bases of the junction left unmatched. CDR3 coding DNA: TGTGCCAGTAGTGCTAGCGGGGGGGGAAGTGAGCAGTTCTTC. Its protein product is CASSASGGGSEQFF.

This chain joins TRBV5-6 and TRBJ2-3, with TRBD2 matching 9 bases. Germline CDR1 is SGHDT and CDR2 is YYEEEE. Losses at the gene ends were 1 base for V and 5 bases for J; bases not matched to a gene: 11. The CDR3 has 17 amino acids. CDR3 amino acids: CASSLPAGGPGGDTQYF. As DNA, the CDR3 is TGTGCCAGCAGCTTGCCCGCGGGGGGGCCGGGGGGAGATACGCAGTATTTT.

This clone was recorded once. The chain uses TRBV7-2 and TRBJ1-1, with 7 positions matching TRBD1. The CDR3 totals 16 residues. With V trimmed by 3 bases and J by 6 bases, 13 bases remained unmatched. CDR1 and CDR2 from the germline V gene are SGHTA and FQGNSA. The CDR3: CASSFNRGRGYAEAFF. The CDR3 nucleotides read TGTGCCAGCAGCTTTAATCGGGGCAGGGGGTATGCTGAAGCTTTCTTT.

The J gene is TRBJ1-1, the V gene TRBV28; a possible D gene is TRBD1 (5 bases). CDR1 and CDR2 from the germline V gene are MDHEN and SYDVKM. The CDR3 spans 15 residues. Trimming removed 1 base at V and 7 bases at J, with 16 bases between. The CDR3 sequence is CASSLLDILRDEAFF. In DNA form, the CDR3 reads TGTGCCAGCAGTTTATTGGACATCCTCAGGGATGAAGCTTTCTTT.

The J gene is TRBJ2-2, the V gene TRBV18; D remains unclear. The germline gives CDR1 KGHSH, CDR2 LQKENI. Trimming removed 8 bases from V and 6 bases from J, with 16 bases in between. The CDR3 is 14 amino acids. The CDR3 sequence is CASLTKRFAGELFF. DNA for the CDR3: TGTGCCAGCCTAACTAAGAGGTTTGCCGGGGAGCTGTTTTTT.

In its sample, this clone was seen a few times. The chain combines TRBV6-4 with TRBJ2-3; D gene unclear. In germline, CDR1 is MRHNA, CDR2 SNTAGT. The CDR3 consists of 15 residues. V was pared by 3 bases and J by 0 bases, with 10 bases between. CDR3 loop: CASSEHILSTDTQYF. CDR3 coding DNA: TGTGCCAGCAGTGAACACATCCTGAGCACAGATACGCAGTATTTT.

The chain links TRBV5-1 to TRBJ2-2, with a possible D match to TRBD1 (5 bases). Trimming took off 2 bases at V and 2 bases at J, with 13 bases between the two ends. The V gene's germline CDR1 is SGHRS and CDR2 YFSETQ. The CDR3 has 16 amino acids. The CDR3 DNA is TGCGCCAGCAGCTTTTGGTTTCAGGGTAACACCGGGGAGCTGTTTTTT. Translated, it gives CASSFWFQGNTGELFF.

The rearrangement uses TRBV14 and TRBJ2-4, with 8 bases matching TRBD1. CDR3 size: 17 residues. J lost 0 bases, V lost 1 base, and 5 bases had no gene match. CDR1 is SGHDN and CDR2 is FVKESK in the germline V gene. In nucleotides, the CDR3 is TGTGCCAGCAGCCAAGTCGACAGGGGTCTAGCCAAAAACATTCAGTACTTC. Its translation is CASSQVDRGLAKNIQYF.

This clone was seen just once. V usage is TRBV7-2 and J usage is TRBJ2-1; 7 nucleotides align to TRBD1. The germline V gene has CDR1 SGHTA and CDR2 FQGNSA. The length of the CDR3 is 15 residues. The trim removed 5 bases at V and 0 bases at J, leaving 4 bases unmatched. The CDR3 DNA reads TGTGCCAGCAGCCCGCGACAGGGCTCCTACAATGAGCAGTTCTTC. This encodes CASSPRQGSYNEQFF.

A single count supports this clone. The V call is TRBV5-6, the J call TRBJ1-6; D gene ambiguous. The germline gives CDR1 SGHDT, CDR2 YYEEEE. Trimming took 0 bases from V and 11 from J, leaving 12 bases between them. This CDR3 spans 14 amino acids. The CDR3 nucleotides are TGTGCCAGCAGCTTGGGGGCGGCGGGGACACCCCTCCACTTT. As protein: CASSLGAAGTPLHF.

The V and J genes are TRBV5-6 and TRBJ1-2, with 7 bases that match TRBD1. J lost 12 bases, V lost 4 bases, and 6 bases had no gene match. The CDR3 length is 11 residues. CDR1 and CDR2 (germline): SGHDT, YYEEEE. CDR3 loop: CASSQTGSNTF. The CDR3 DNA reads as TGTGCCAGCAGCCAGACAGGGTCTAACACCTTC. Combining the CDR3 with reference TRBV5-6 and TRBJ1-2 gives the whole variable domain DAGVTQSPTHLIKTRGQQVTLRCSPKSGHDTVSWYQQALGQGPQFIFQYYEEEERQRGNFPDRFSGHQFPNYSSELNVNALLLGDSALYLCASSQTGSNTFGSGTRLTVV.

J is TRBJ1-1 and V is TRBV11-1, with 9 bases matching TRBD1. This CDR3 spans 15 amino acids. Looked up from germline, CDR1 is SGHAT and CDR2 is FQDESV (reference sequence). Losses at the gene ends were 5 bases for V and 0 bases for J; bases not matched to a gene: 4. The CDR3 here is CASSLGQGMNTEAFF. CDR3 bases: TGTGCCAGCAGCCTCGGACAGGGGATGAACACTGAAGCTTTCTTT.

The J gene is TRBJ1-1, the V gene TRBV4-3; TRBD1 aligns across 7 bases. Trimming at V came to 1 base and at J to 6 bases, leaving 2 bases not matched to a gene. From germline, CDR1 is LGHNA and CDR2 YSLEER. The CDR3 is 13 amino acids. CDR3 residues: CASSQGQGSEAFF. The CDR3 DNA reads TGCGCCAGCAGCCAAGGACAGGGTTCTGAAGCTTTCTTT.

This chain joins TRBV6-5 and TRBJ1-4, with 7 bases lining up with TRBD1. The CDR3 has 14 residues. Germline assignment: CDR1 MNHEY and CDR2 SVGAGI. J gave up 8 bases and V 3 bases, and 6 bases lay outside the gene matches. In DNA form, the CDR3 reads TGTGCCAGCAGTTATCAGGGGGTGAAAGAAAAACTGTTTTTT. It specifies CASSYQGVKEKLFF.

The rearrangement uses TRBV19 and TRBJ1-2, with D tentatively TRBD1 (6 bases). The germline gives CDR1 LNHDA, CDR2 SQIVND (reference sequence). Trimming removed 9 bases at V and 6 bases at J, with 14 bases between. The CDR3 has 12 amino acids. The CDR3 DNA reads TGTGCCAGCAGGGGAATGGAGAATGGCTACACCTTC. Protein sequence: CASRGMENGYTF.